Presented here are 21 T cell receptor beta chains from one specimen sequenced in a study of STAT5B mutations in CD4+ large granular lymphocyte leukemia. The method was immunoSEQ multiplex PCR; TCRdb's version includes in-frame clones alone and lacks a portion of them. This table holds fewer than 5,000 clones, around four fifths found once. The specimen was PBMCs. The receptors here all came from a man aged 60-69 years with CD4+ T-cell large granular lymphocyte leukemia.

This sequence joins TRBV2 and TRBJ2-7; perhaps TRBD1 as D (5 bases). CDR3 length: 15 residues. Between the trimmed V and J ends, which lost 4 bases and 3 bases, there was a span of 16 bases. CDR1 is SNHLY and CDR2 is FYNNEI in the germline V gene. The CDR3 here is CASSVTQGSSYEQYF. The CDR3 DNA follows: TGTGCCAGCAGTGTGACCCAGGGCAGTAGCTACGAGCAGTACTTC.

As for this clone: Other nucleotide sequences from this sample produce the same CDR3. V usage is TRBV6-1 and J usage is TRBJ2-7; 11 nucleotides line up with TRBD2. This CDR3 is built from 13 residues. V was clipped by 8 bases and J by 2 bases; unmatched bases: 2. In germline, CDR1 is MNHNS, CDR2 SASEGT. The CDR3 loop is CASGSGGAYEQYF. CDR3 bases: TGTGCCAGCGGTAGCGGGGGGGCCTACGAGCAGTACTTC.

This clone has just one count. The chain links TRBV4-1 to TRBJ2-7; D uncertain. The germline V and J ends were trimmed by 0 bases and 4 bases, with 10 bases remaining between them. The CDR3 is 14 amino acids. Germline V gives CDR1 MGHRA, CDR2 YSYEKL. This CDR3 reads CASSQESDAYEQYF. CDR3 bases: TGCGCCAGCAGCCAAGAAAGTGATGCTTACGAGCAGTACTTC.

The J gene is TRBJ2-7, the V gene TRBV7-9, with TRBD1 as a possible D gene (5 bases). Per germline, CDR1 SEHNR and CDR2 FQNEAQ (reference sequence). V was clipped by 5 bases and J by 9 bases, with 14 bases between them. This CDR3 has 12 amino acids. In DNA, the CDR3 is TGTGCCAGCAGCCCGTCACAGGACCGGCAGTACTTC. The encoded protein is CASSPSQDRQYF.

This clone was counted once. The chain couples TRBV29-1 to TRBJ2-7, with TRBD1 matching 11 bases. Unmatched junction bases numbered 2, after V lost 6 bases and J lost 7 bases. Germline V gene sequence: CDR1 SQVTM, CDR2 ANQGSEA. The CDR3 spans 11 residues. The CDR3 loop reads CSVGQGAEQYF. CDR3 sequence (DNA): TGCAGCGTCGGACAGGGGGCAGAGCAGTACTTC.

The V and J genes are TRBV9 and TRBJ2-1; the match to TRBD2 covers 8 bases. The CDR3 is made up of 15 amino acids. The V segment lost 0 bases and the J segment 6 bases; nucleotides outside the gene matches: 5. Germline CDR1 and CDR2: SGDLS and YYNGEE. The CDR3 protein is CASSVARTSTNEQFF. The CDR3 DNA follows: TGTGCCAGCAGCGTAGCAAGGACTAGCACCAATGAGCAGTTCTTC.

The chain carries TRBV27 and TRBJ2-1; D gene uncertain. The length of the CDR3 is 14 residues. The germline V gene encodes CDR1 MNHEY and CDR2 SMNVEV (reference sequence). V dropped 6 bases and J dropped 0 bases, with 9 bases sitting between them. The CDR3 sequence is CASRVVSSYNEQFF. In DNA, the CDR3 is TGTGCCAGCAGGGTAGTTAGCTCCTACAATGAGCAGTTCTTC.

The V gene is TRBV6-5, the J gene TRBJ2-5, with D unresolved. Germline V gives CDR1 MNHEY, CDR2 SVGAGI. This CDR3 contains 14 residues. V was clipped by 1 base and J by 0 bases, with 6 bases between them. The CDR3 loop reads CASSYWQNQETQYF. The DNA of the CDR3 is TGTGCCAGCAGTTACTGGCAGAACCAAGAGACCCAGTACTTC.

The CDR3 sequence: CASSYSTVYNEQFF. The CDR3 coding sequence is TGTGCCAGCAGTTATTCGACAGTCTACAATGAGCAGTTCTTC. This chain joins TRBV6-6 and TRBJ2-1, with D tentatively TRBD1 (5 bases). In germline, CDR1 is MNHNY, CDR2 SVGAGI (reference sequence). Trimming took off 3 bases at V and 3 bases at J, with 9 bases between the two ends. The CDR3 spans 14 residues.

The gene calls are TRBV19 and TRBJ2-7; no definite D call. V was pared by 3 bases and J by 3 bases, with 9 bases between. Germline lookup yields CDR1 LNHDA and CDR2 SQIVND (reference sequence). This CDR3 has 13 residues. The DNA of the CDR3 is TGTGCCAGTAGTATCGGGCCGGACTACGAGCAGTACTTC. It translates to CASSIGPDYEQYF.

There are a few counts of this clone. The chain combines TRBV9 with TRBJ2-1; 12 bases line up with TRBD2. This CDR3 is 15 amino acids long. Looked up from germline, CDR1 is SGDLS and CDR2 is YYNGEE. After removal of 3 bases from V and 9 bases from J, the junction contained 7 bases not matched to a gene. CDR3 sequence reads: CASSASGGAASEQFF. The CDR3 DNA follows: TGTGCCAGCAGCGCTAGCGGGGGGGCCGCATCTGAGCAGTTCTTC.

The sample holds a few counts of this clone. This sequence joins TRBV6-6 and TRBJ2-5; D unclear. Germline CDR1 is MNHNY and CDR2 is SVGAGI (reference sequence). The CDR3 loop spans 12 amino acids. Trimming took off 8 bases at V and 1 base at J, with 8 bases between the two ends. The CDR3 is CASVSTQETQYF. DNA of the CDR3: TGTGCCAGCGTCAGTACCCAAGAGACCCAGTACTTC.

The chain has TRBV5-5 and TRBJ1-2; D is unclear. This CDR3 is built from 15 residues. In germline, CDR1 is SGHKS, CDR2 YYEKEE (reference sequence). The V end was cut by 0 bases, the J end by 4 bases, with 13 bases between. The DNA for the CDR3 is TGTGCCAGCAGCTTGGAATCAGGAATCGGCTATGGCTACACCTTC. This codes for CASSLESGIGYGYTF.

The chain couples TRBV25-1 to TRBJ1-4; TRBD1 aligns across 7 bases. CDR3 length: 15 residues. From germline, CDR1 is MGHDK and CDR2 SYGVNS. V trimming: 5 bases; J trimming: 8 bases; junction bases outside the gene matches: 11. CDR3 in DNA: TGTGCCAGCAGTTTCACGGGACAGATGGGGGAAAAACTGTTTTTT. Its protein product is CASSFTGQMGEKLFF.

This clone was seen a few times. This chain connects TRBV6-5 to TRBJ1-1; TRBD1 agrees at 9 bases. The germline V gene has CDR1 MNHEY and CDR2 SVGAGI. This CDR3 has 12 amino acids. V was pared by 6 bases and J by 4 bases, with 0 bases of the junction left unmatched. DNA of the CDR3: TGTGCCAGCAGGGACAGGGGCACTGAAGCTTTCTTT. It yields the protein CASRDRGTEAFF.

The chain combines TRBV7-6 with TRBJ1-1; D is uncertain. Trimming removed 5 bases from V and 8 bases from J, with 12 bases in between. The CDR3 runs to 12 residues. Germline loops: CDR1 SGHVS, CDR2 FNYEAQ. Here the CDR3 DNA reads TGTGCCAGCAGCCCCCCCGAGGGAGAAGCTTTCTTT. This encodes CASSPPEGEAFF.

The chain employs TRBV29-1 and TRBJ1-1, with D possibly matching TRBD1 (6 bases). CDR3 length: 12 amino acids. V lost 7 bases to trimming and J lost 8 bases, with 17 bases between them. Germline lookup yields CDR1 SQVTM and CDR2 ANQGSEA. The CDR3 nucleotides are TGCAGCGGGTGGGGGGCGACAGAAGAAGCTTTCTTT. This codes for CSGWGATEEAFF.

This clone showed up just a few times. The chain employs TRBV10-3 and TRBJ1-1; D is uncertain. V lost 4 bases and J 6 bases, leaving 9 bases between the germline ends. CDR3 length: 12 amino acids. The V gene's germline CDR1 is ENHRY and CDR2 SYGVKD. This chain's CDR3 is CAISAAGPEAFF. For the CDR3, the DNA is TGTGCCATCAGTGCCGCCGGCCCTGAAGCTTTCTTT.

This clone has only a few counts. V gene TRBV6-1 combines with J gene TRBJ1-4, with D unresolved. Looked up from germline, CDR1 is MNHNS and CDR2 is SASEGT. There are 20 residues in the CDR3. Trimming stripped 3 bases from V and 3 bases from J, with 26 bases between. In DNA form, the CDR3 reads TGTGCCAGCAGTGAGCGCGAATACAGCTTTAAAGGGCCGCCTAATGAAAAACTGTTTTTT. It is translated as CASSEREYSFKGPPNEKLFF.

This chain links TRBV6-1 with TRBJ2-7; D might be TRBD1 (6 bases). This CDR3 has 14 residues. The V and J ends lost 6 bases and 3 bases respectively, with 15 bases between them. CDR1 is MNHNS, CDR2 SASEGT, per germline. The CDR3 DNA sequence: TGTGCCAGCAGCATTACCGGGACAAACTACGAGCAGTACTTC. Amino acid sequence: CASSITGTNYEQYF.

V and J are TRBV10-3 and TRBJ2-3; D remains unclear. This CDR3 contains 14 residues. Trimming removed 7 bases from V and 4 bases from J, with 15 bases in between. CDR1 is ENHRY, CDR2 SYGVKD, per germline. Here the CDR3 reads CAIMEQSGADTQYF. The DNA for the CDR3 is TGTGCCATCATGGAACAGAGTGGGGCAGATACGCAGTATTTT.